The entry below describes one TCR beta chain. Its antigen is currently unknown. V was trimmed by 0 bases and J by 7 bases, leaving 10 bases between them. Germline CDR1 reads MNHEY; CDR2 reads SVGAGI. This CDR3 is built from 13 residues. Assay used: immunoSEQ multiplex PCR; TCRdb lists only in-frame clones, some missing. The data contain 2 million to 2.5 million clones, over 85% of them singletons. This entry comes from a study of shared clonotypes between healthy human individuals. Study-level results: The study found lower generation probabilities in non-shared clonotypes than in those shared by all four donors. The sharing of about 5% of naive CD4 clonotypes was seen across a handful of donors. Rarefaction demonstrated incomplete sorted-subset sequencing despite large depth.

The TCR was taken from a man aged 18 to 29 in good health. Some clones in this sample may be carry-over from other donors' samples. The gene calls are TRBV6-5 and TRBJ2-7; D possibly corresponds to TRBD2 (5 bases). Sequenced sample: naive CD4+ T cells from PBMCs. As for subset: CD45RA+ positively selected. The chain's CDR3 is CASSYSREREQYF. DNA of the CDR3: TGTGCCAGCAGTTACTCGAGGGAGAGAGAGCAGTACTTC.